This TCR beta chain was recovered during a study of blood T cell repertoires in COVID-19. Overall study: The study drew acute and convalescent COVID-19 samples from the United States, Italy and Spain. Sources were T cells, B-cell-depleted T cells, or PBMCs; the material itself was cDNA or gDNA.

Seattle researchers signed up patients amid active infection and tracked them longitudinally. Produced via immunoSEQ multiplex PCR; TCRdb's table is partial and in-frame only. The table shows under 250,000 clones, with 70% to 90% occurring only once. On this clone itself: This sample includes further DNA sequences coding for the same CDR3.

The TCR sequence derives from an older woman with COVID-19, enrolled during active disease. The specimen sequenced was peripheral blood.

CDR3 in DNA: TGTGCCAGCAGTTCAAGACAGAACATAAACACCGGGGAGCTGTTTTTT. Its protein is CASSSRQNINTGELFF. The genes are TRBV7-2 and TRBJ2-2, with a possible D match to TRBD1 (5 bases). The germline V gene has CDR1 SGHTA and CDR2 FQGNSA. V gave up 6 bases and J gave up 2 bases, with 16 bases separating them. The CDR3 loop spans 16 amino acids.